These 30 T cell receptor beta chains came from one sample sequenced in a study of cytomegalovirus exposure and HLA in healthy donors. The PCR contained 60 Vbeta and 13 Jbeta primers. Assay: immunoSEQ multiplex PCR; the TCRdb copy retains only in-frame clones and omits some. The repertoire holds around 94,000 clones, with around 68% as singletons. The source material was PBMCs. These receptors all stem from a human donor in good health.

The CDR3 nucleotides are TGTGCCAGCAGCCCGGGGGTTGCTTCACCCCTCCACTTT. Translated: CASSPGVASPLHF. V gene TRBV7-2 combines with J gene TRBJ1-6, with D maybe TRBD1 (5 bases). Trimming took 5 bases from V and 9 from J, leaving 11 bases between them. Per germline, CDR1 SGHTA and CDR2 FQGNSA. The CDR3 extends over 13 amino acids.

In this sample, this clone turned up once. V gene TRBV11-2 combines with J gene TRBJ1-5, with 7 positions matching TRBD1. Trimming cost V 3 bases and J 3 bases; bases outside gene matches: 5. The germline gives CDR1 SGHAT, CDR2 FQNNGV. This CDR3 is built from 15 residues. CDR3 sequence: CASSFGGQYNQPQHF. Here the CDR3 DNA reads TGTGCCAGCAGCTTTGGGGGACAGTACAATCAGCCCCAGCATTTT.

The chain recombines TRBV6-1 with TRBJ2-3; 11 bases fit TRBD1. The germline V gene has CDR1 MNHNS and CDR2 SASEGT. The CDR3 has 15 residues. Trimming took 1 base from V and 4 from J; bases not matched to a gene: 1. CDR3 in DNA: TGTGCCAGCAGTGAAGGGACAGGGGGCCCAGATACGCAGTATTTT. Its protein is CASSEGTGGPDTQYF.

The genes are TRBV19 and TRBJ2-1, with D hard to call. This CDR3 is built from 14 residues. Trimming removed 1 base from V and 9 bases from J, with 13 bases in between. Germline-derived CDR1 and CDR2 are LNHDA and SQIVND (reference sequence). For the CDR3, the DNA is TGTGCCAGTAGTATAGCGACGGAGCTGGGTGAGCAGTTCTTC. Translating gives CASSIATELGEQFF.

V is TRBV4-1 and J is TRBJ2-5; 7 positions match TRBD1. In germline, CDR1 is MGHRA, CDR2 YSYEKL. J was trimmed by 5 bases and V by 3 bases; bases with no gene match: 6. The CDR3 sequence is 14 residues long. CDR3 in DNA: TGCGCCAGCAGCCAGTGGACAGGATCTGAGACCCAGTACTTC. It yields the protein CASSQWTGSETQYF.

V usage is TRBV28 and J usage is TRBJ1-4; 8 bases are shared with TRBD1. This CDR3 has 14 amino acids. From germline, CDR1 is MDHEN and CDR2 SYDVKM. V lost 2 bases and J lost 6; bases outside the gene matches: 2. The CDR3 is CASSLADRDEKLFF. In nucleotides, the CDR3 is TGTGCCAGCAGTTTAGCGGACAGGGATGAAAAACTGTTTTTT.

The rearrangement links TRBV5-8 to TRBJ2-1; D possibly corresponds to TRBD2 (6 bases). This CDR3 has 13 amino acids. Germline-derived CDR1 and CDR2 are SGHTS and YDEGEE. Trimming stripped 5 bases from V and 8 bases from J, with 14 bases between. The DNA for the CDR3 is TGTGCCAGCAGTTCGACTAGTAGCCATGAGCAGTTCTTC. Protein product: CASSSTSSHEQFF.

The chain carries TRBV5-6 and TRBJ1-2, with 9 nucleotides matching TRBD1. The CDR3 covers 17 residues. Germline V gene lookup returns CDR1 SGHDT and CDR2 YYEEEE. With 0 bases clipped from V and 14 bases from J, the junction kept 20 bases outside the gene matches. For the CDR3, the DNA is TGTGCCAGCAGCTTGGCCGGTGCGATTAGGACAGGGGCGTTTAGTACCTTC. It codes for CASSLAGAIRTGAFSTF.

The gene calls are TRBV5-1 and TRBJ2-1; D is possibly TRBD2 (6 bases). CDR1 and CDR2 from the germline V gene are SGHRS and YFSETQ. The V end lost 5 bases, the J end lost 0 bases, and 12 bases lay between the germline ends. The CDR3 spans 15 residues. CDR3 amino acids: CASRSDGSSYNEQFF. The CDR3 DNA reads as TGCGCCAGCAGGTCGGACGGGAGCTCCTACAATGAGCAGTTCTTC.

This chain uses TRBV5-1 with TRBJ2-3; TRBD1 might be the D (6 bases). This CDR3 has 14 amino acids. The V gene's germline CDR1 is SGHRS and CDR2 YFSETQ. V dropped 5 bases and J dropped 1 base, with 11 bases sitting between them. The CDR3 reads CASRDRQGTDTQYF. CDR3 nucleotide sequence: TGCGCCAGCAGGGATCGACAGGGCACAGATACGCAGTATTTT.

The sample holds one count of this clone. The V gene is TRBV7-2, the J gene TRBJ2-1; 8 bases agree with TRBD2. Germline V CDR1 and CDR2: SGHTA, FQGNSA. J gave up 4 bases and V 5 bases, and 10 bases lay outside the gene matches. The CDR3 sequence is 16 residues long. CDR3: CASSPLLAGNYNEQFF. The CDR3 DNA sequence: TGTGCCAGCAGCCCTCTCCTAGCGGGCAATTACAATGAGCAGTTCTTC.

The rearrangement links TRBV5-1 to TRBJ1-1, with D possibly being TRBD1 (5 bases). The CDR3 has 14 residues. CDR1 SGHRS and CDR2 YFSETQ come from the germline V gene. V was pared by 5 bases and J by 0 bases, with 11 bases between. CDR3 residues: CASRPPGVNTEAFF. CDR3 bases: TGCGCCAGCAGACCACCGGGGGTGAACACTGAAGCTTTCTTT. Using reference TRBV5-1 and TRBJ1-1 for the parts outside the CDR3, the full variable domain is KAGVTQTPRYLIKTRGQQVTLSCSPISGHRSVSWYQQTPGQGLQFLFEYFSETQRNKGNFPGRFSGRQFSNSRSEMNVSTLELGDSALYLCASRPPGVNTEAFFGQGTRLTVV.

In this sample, this clone turned up a few times. The rearrangement joins TRBV19 to TRBJ2-3; D unclear. Trimming removed 3 bases from V and 6 bases from J, with 13 bases in between. The CDR3 has 14 amino acids. Germline V gene data show CDR1 as LNHDA and CDR2 as SQIVND (reference sequence). As DNA, the CDR3 is TGTGCCAGTAGTATGGGCAGTCCCCGTGATACGCAGTATTTT. It is translated as CASSMGSPRDTQYF. Combining the CDR3 with reference TRBV19 and TRBJ2-3 gives the whole variable domain DGGITQSPKYLFRKEGQNVTLSCEQNLNHDAMYWYRQDPGQGLRLIYYSQIVNDFQKGDIAEGYSVSREKKESFPLTVTSAQKNPTAFYLCASSMGSPRDTQYFGPGTRLTVL.

V usage is TRBV19 and J usage is TRBJ1-5, with 12 bases fitting TRBD1. V dropped 5 bases and J dropped 5; count of bases not matched to a gene: 7. The CDR3 contains 16 residues. The germline V gene encodes CDR1 LNHDA and CDR2 SQIVND (reference sequence). CDR3 amino acids: CASSPPGQGAYQPQHF. CDR3 nucleotides: TGTGCCAGTAGTCCCCCGGGACAGGGGGCCTATCAGCCCCAGCATTTT.

In its sample, this clone was seen a few times. V gene TRBV21-1 combines with J gene TRBJ1-1. TRBV21-1 is given as a pseudogene. CDR3 length equals 13 residues. The CDR3, as DNA: TGTGCCAGCGGGGAGGGGGGCAACACTGAAGCTTTCTTT. As protein: CASGEGGNTEAFF.

V is TRBV6-5 and J is TRBJ2-7; D might be TRBD2 (6 bases). Germline V gene data show CDR1 as MNHEY and CDR2 as SVGAGI. There are 13 residues in the CDR3. V was trimmed by 5 bases and J by 2 bases, leaving 10 bases between them. CDR3 protein: CASSRDFTYEQYF. The CDR3 DNA sequence: TGTGCCAGCAGTAGGGACTTTACCTACGAGCAGTACTTC.

The chain combines TRBV6-4 with TRBJ1-2; TRBD1 matches 7 bases. Unmatched junction bases numbered 6, after V lost 4 bases and J lost 7 bases. The length of the CDR3 is 13 residues. Germline CDR1 reads MRHNA; CDR2 reads SNTAGT. For the CDR3, the DNA is TGTGCCAGCAGTGTACGCCAGGGGGGTGGCTACACCTTC. It yields the protein CASSVRQGGGYTF.

This chain uses TRBV30 with TRBJ2-7; 9 nucleotides agree with TRBD1. Germline values: CDR1 GTSNPN, CDR2 SVGIG (reference sequence). This CDR3 contains 14 residues. The junction had 5 bases not matched to a gene; V was cut back by 2 bases and J by 3 bases. CDR3 in amino acids: CAWSSPGQGYEQYF. CDR3 nucleotide sequence: TGTGCCTGGAGTTCCCCGGGACAGGGCTACGAGCAGTACTTC.

This chain uses TRBV4-2 with TRBJ2-2, with 12 nucleotides matching TRBD1. V shed 4 bases and J 5 bases; nucleotides not matched to a gene: 11. Looked up from germline, CDR1 is LGHNA and CDR2 is YNFKEQ. The CDR3 covers 18 residues. The CDR3 region is CASSLNPGQGARTGELFF. The CDR3, as DNA: TGTGCCAGCAGCCTAAACCCGGGACAGGGGGCGCGTACCGGGGAGCTGTTTTTT.

This sequence joins TRBV2 and TRBJ2-5; the D gene is possibly TRBD1 (5 bases). CDR3 size: 13 residues. CDR1 SNHLY and CDR2 FYNNEI come from the germline V gene. V was shortened by 3 bases and J by 5 bases, with 10 bases between the two germline ends. The CDR3: CASSDRGRETQYF. As DNA, the CDR3 is TGTGCCAGCAGTGATAGGGGAAGGGAGACCCAGTACTTC.

The chain links TRBV27 to TRBJ1-6; D is undetermined. Germline V gene sequence: CDR1 MNHEY, CDR2 SMNVEV (reference sequence). V lost 6 bases, J lost 0 bases, and 9 bases lay in between. The CDR3 sequence is 15 residues long. The CDR3 region has the DNA TGTGCCAGCAGACAACAGAGCTCCTATAATTCACCCCTCCACTTT. Translated, it gives CASRQQSSYNSPLHF.

The rearrangement joins TRBV5-4 to TRBJ2-7, with 10 bases lining up with TRBD2. CDR3 length: 15 residues. V shed 2 bases, J shed 3 bases, and the junction held 5 bases outside the gene matches. Germline CDR1 is SGHNT and CDR2 is YYREEE (reference sequence). This chain's CDR3 is CASSFGTSDYYEQYF. For the CDR3, the DNA is TGTGCCAGCAGCTTCGGGACTAGCGATTACTACGAGCAGTACTTC.

This chain connects TRBV30 to TRBJ2-7, with D uncertain. Germline loops: CDR1 GTSNPN, CDR2 SVGIG (reference sequence). This CDR3 has 12 amino acids. The V end was cut by 7 bases, the J end by 7 bases, with 17 bases between. CDR3 protein: CALIGLRGEQYF. The CDR3 region has the DNA TGTGCCTTAATCGGCCTACGCGGAGAGCAGTACTTC.

This sequence joins TRBV4-1 and TRBJ2-7; 12 positions agree with TRBD2. Germline CDR1 MGHRA, CDR2 YSYEKL. Germline trimming cut 4 bases from V and 5 bases from J; bases unmatched to any gene: 9. This CDR3 has 16 amino acids. The CDR3 spells CASSPIRLAGVDEQYF. For the CDR3, the DNA is TGCGCCAGCAGCCCGATCCGACTAGCGGGAGTCGACGAGCAGTACTTC.

CDR3 sequence reads: CASSLTIPGQNNQPQHF. The CDR3 DNA sequence: TGTGCCAGCAGTTTAACAATCCCGGGACAGAACAATCAGCCCCAGCATTTT. The chain is built from TRBV28 and TRBJ1-5, with 7 bases fitting TRBD1. Per the germline V gene, CDR1 is MDHEN and CDR2 is SYDVKM. V gave up 2 bases and J gave up 3 bases; unmatched junction bases: 10. This CDR3 is 17 amino acids long.

The rearrangement joins TRBV5-1 to TRBJ2-7, with 9 positions matching TRBD2. J gave up 0 bases and V 0 bases, and 4 bases lay outside the gene matches. The germline gives CDR1 SGHRS, CDR2 YFSETQ. The CDR3 totals 16 residues. As DNA, the CDR3 is TGCGCCAGCAGCTTGGAACCTAGCGGGACCTCCTACGAGCAGTACTTC. Its translation is CASSLEPSGTSYEQYF.

CDR3 protein: CASSVGDMNTEAFF. CDR3 nucleotide sequence: TGTGCCAGCAGCGTCGGGGATATGAACACTGAAGCTTTCTTT. This rearrangement joins TRBV9 to TRBJ1-1; no reliable D call. Germline V gene lookup returns CDR1 SGDLS and CDR2 YYNGEE. CDR3 length equals 14 residues. Trimming removed 2 bases at V and 0 bases at J, with 8 bases between.

The rearrangement links TRBV19 to TRBJ2-4; 7 bases are a match to TRBD1. This CDR3 is built from 18 residues. The junction had 16 bases not matched to a gene; V was cut back by 4 bases and J by 4 bases. Germline CDR1 is LNHDA and CDR2 is SQIVND (reference sequence). The CDR3 DNA is TGTGCCAGTAGTACCTTGCAGGACAGGCGGAACCTAAAAAACATTCAGTACTTC. Its protein is CASSTLQDRRNLKNIQYF.

The J gene is TRBJ2-1, the V gene TRBV15, with a tentative D call TRBD2 (6 bases). The CDR3 has 13 residues. Trimming removed 2 bases at V and 8 bases at J, with 10 bases between. Germline CDR1 reads LNHNV; CDR2 reads YYDKDF (reference sequence). CDR3 in DNA: TGTGCCACCAGCAGACTGGGAGGCGATGAGCAGTTCTTC. It is translated as CATSRLGGDEQFF.

The chain combines TRBV18 with TRBJ2-2; possibly TRBD1 for D (6 bases). CDR3 length: 15 amino acids. Germline V lookup: CDR1 KGHSH, CDR2 LQKENI. Trimming pared 2 bases from V and 0 bases from J, leaving 7 bases between. In DNA, the CDR3 is TGTGCCAGCTCACCAGGACAGTCGAACACCGGGGAGCTGTTTTTT. It codes for CASSPGQSNTGELFF.